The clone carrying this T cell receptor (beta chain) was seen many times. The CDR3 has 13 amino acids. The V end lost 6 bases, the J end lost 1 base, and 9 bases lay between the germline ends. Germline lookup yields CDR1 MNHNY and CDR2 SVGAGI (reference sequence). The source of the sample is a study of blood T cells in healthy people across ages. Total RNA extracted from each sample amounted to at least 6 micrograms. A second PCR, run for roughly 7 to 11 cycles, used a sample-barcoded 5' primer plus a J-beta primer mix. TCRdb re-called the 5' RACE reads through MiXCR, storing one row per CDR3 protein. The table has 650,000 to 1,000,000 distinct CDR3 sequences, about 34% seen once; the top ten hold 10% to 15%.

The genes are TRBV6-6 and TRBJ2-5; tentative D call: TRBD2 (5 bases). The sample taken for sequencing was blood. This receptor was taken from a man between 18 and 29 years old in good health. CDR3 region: CASSAGLQETQYF. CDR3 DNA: TGTGCCAGCAGCGCCGGACTCCAAGAGACCCAGTACTTC.